This T cell receptor beta chain was documented in a study of T cell clusters in autoimmune cytopenias. About the study: TRB sequencing had a median about 50,000 reads and approximately 2,200 distinct clonotypes per sample.

The CDR3 is made up of 13 amino acids. Germline CDR1 reads MNHNY; CDR2 reads SVGAGI (reference sequence). Approximately 36,000 genome equivalents of blood DNA were amplified for TRB. Controls with untreated chronic lymphocytic leukemia and no autoimmune cytopenia averaged approximately 65 years, median around 63 years. Multiplex touch-down PCR amplified TRB using TRB-A and TRB-B pools in one tube. Using the multiplex PCR reads, TCRdb records one entry per CDR3 protein without DNA. This specimen shows about 1,500 distinct CDR3 sequences; the ten leading clones hold under 65%. The same data also went into a second study, on T cell repertoires in aging, cancer and after chemotherapy. That investigation notes: Six age groups, ranging from 30 or younger to 70 or older, included the donors. The whole study produced a dataset of roughly 8.8 million TCR reads.

This receptor was identified in a human donor with chronic lymphocytic leukemia. V and J are TRBV6-6 and TRBJ1-5; the TCRdb D gene call, TRBD1, has no DNA to confirm it. Material for sequencing was peripheral blood. The CDR3 sequence: CASSYTGQSPQHF.